This T cell receptor beta chain was sequenced during a study of blood T cell repertoires in COVID-19. The overall study: There were acute and convalescent COVID-19 samples, and they came from the United States, Italy and Spain. T cells, B-cell-depleted T cells, or PBMCs provided the cDNA or gDNA that served as material.

Germline V lookup: CDR1 MNHEY, CDR2 SVGEGT. The CDR3 covers 14 residues. V lost 6 bases, J lost 3 bases, and 14 bases lay in between. In the study's own analysis: Estimated nucleated cell counts came from reference gene primer amplification. The table came from immunoSEQ multiplex PCR; TCRdb's copy has only in-frame clones and leaves some out. V, J and clone size are taken as reported in that table, and D and trimming were inferred from the DNA itself. The table records 150,000 to 200,000 clones, about 82% of them present only once. The chain links TRBV6-2 or TRBV6-3 to TRBJ1-1; D is ambiguous. Source material: peripheral blood. This receptor was identified in a woman between 25 and 40 years old with acute or convalescent COVID-19. The CDR3 nucleotides read TGTGCCAGCAGCACCACGCCGGGAGACACTGAAGCTTTCTTT. It specifies CASSTTPGDTEAFF.